Sequencing of this T cell receptor beta chain was carried out in a study of OX40 agonist ivuxolimab in advanced cancers. Across the study: Every 2 weeks, patients received ivuxolimab intravenously, dosed at 0.01 to 10 mg/kg. The study enrolled dose-escalation patients with hepatocellular carcinoma, melanoma, renal cell or head and neck cancer.

Blood was sampled at baseline, cycle 4 day 1, and cycle 7 day 1. Method: immunoSEQ multiplex PCR; TCRdb's copy keeps in-frame clones and lacks some. The sample lists some 70,000 clones; roughly nine tenths were seen once. The sequence derives from an adult with an advanced solid tumor such as melanoma, head and neck, liver or kidney cancer. This sample comprised CD4+ or CD8+ T cells sorted from blood, obtained in a trial of the OX40 agonist ivuxolimab.

CDR3 sequence (DNA): TGTGCCAGCAGCCAGGCTCAGGGAGCTGGGGCCAACGTCCTGACTTTC. Translated: CASSQAQGAGANVLTF. This rearrangement joins TRBV4-2 to TRBJ2-6; D might be TRBD1 or TRBD2, each matching 5 bases. V was clipped by 3 bases and J by 2 bases, with 11 bases between them. Germline assignment: CDR1 LGHNA and CDR2 YNFKEQ. This CDR3 has 16 residues.